This T cell receptor beta chain was identified during a study of blood T cell repertoires in COVID-19. Germline V gene lookup returns CDR1 SGHAT and CDR2 FQNNGV. The V gene lost 3 bases and the J gene lost 4 bases, with 12 bases spanning the gap. The CDR3 extends over 14 amino acids. TCRdb keeps only in-frame clones here, not all; method: immunoSEQ multiplex PCR. Counted here are hundreds of thousands of clones, about four fifths occurring once; the ten biggest clones make up 6.5% to 9.5%. The clonotype was recovered from an elderly woman with COVID-19, enrolled during active disease. Sequenced sample: peripheral blood. This chain links TRBV11-2 with TRBJ1-2, with D maybe TRBD1 (5 bases). CDR3 protein: CASSFRQWGYGYTF. As DNA, the CDR3 is TGTGCCAGCAGCTTCCGACAGTGGGGCTATGGCTACACCTTC.